A single sample gave rise to the 27 T cell receptor beta chains below, sequenced in a study of identical twins (TCRdb year 2016). Library preparation used 5' RACE. Sequencing instrument: Illumina HiSeq 2000. TCRdb applied fastp at Q25 and MiXCR to the public reads, then kept only in-frame beta chains. CDR3 protein duplicates are merged, each entry listing the most common genes and DNA. The sample yields over 500,000 distinct CDR3 sequences; roughly 21% were counted once. The top ten constitute roughly 0.9% of the sample. These data were also filed under a second study, of T cells expressing NK-cell markers.

The specimen was CD4+ T cells sorted from blood. Source of these receptors: a woman aged 18 to 35 in good health.

J is TRBJ2-1 and V is TRBV20-1, with 7 bases lining up with TRBD2. This CDR3 region has 15 residues. The germline V gene encodes CDR1 DFQATT and CDR2 SNEGSKA (reference sequence). V gave up 3 bases and J gave up 0 bases; unmatched junction bases: 5. CDR3 sequence reads: CSARSSGYSYNEQFF. The DNA of the CDR3 is TGCAGTGCTAGGTCTAGCGGCTACTCCTACAATGAGCAGTTCTTC.

This clonotype was observed a handful of times. V and J are TRBV11-2 and TRBJ2-2; a possible D gene is TRBD2 (5 bases). This CDR3 has 18 amino acids. The germline V and J ends were trimmed by 4 bases and 0 bases, with 18 bases remaining between them. The germline gives CDR1 SGHAT, CDR2 FQNNGV. The DNA for the CDR3 is TGTGCCAGCAGCTCGCGCCTCGAGCGGATCACGAACACCGGGGAGCTGTTTTTT. As protein: CASSSRLERITNTGELFF.

The chain recombines TRBV3-1 with TRBJ2-3; no definite D call. The CDR3 runs to 12 residues. Germline V gene sequence: CDR1 LGHDT, CDR2 YNNKEL (reference sequence). V gave up 4 bases and J gave up 3 bases, with 5 bases separating them. CDR3 nucleotides: TGTGCCAGCAGCCTCATGACAGATACGCAGTATTTT. It is translated as CASSLMTDTQYF.

The rearrangement links TRBV11-1 to TRBJ2-7, with 11 positions matching TRBD1. Germline V lookup: CDR1 SGHAT, CDR2 FQDESV (reference sequence). Unmatched junction bases numbered 5, after V lost 5 bases and J lost 2 bases. CDR3 size: 15 residues. The CDR3 region is CASSPRGQGAYEQYF. DNA for the CDR3: TGTGCCAGCAGCCCCCGGGGACAGGGGGCCTACGAGCAGTACTTC.

The chain uses TRBV12-3 or TRBV12-4 and TRBJ1-2, with 8 bases that match TRBD1. This CDR3 spans 16 amino acids. With V trimmed by 6 bases and J by 5 bases, 14 bases remained unmatched. CDR3 amino acids: CASRPGGAGVRYGYTF. The CDR3 nucleotides read TGTGCCAGCAGGCCAGGGGGCGCGGGCGTTCGGTATGGCTACACCTTC.

The chain is built from TRBV20-1 and TRBJ1-1, with D perhaps matching TRBD1 (6 bases). The germline V gene has CDR1 DFQATT and CDR2 SNEGSKA (reference sequence). This CDR3 has 15 amino acids. Trimming pared 6 bases from V and 1 base from J, leaving 18 bases between. As DNA, the CDR3 is TGCAGTGCGGACCGGGACAAGTGGCCGAACACTGAAGCTTTCTTT. It specifies CSADRDKWPNTEAFF.

There are a few counts of this clonotype. The V gene is TRBV7-2, the J gene TRBJ2-3; no clear D. V was trimmed by 3 bases and J by 4 bases, leaving 17 bases between them. The germline CDR1 and CDR2 sequences are SGHTA and FQGNSA. The CDR3 extends over 16 amino acids. The CDR3 bases are TGTGCCAGCAGCTTTCATCCGAGCGTTAGGTCAGATACGCAGTATTTT. This codes for CASSFHPSVRSDTQYF. The complete variable domain, with remaining parts taken from reference TRBV7-2 and TRBJ2-3, reads GAGVSQSPSNKVTEKGKDVELRCDPISGHTALYWYRQSLGQGLEFLIYFQGNSAPDKSGLPSDRFSAERTGGSVSTLTIQRTQQEDSAVYLCASSFHPSVRSDTQYFGPGTRLTVL.

This clonotype was found a few times. This chain uses TRBV5-1 with TRBJ2-1; D unclear. CDR3 length: 15 amino acids. Germline CDR1 reads SGHRS; CDR2 reads YFSETQ. The V end lost 0 bases, the J end lost 0 bases, and 7 bases lay between the germline ends. As DNA, the CDR3 is TGCGCCAGCAGCTTGGATACGAGCTCCTACAATGAGCAGTTCTTC. It yields the protein CASSLDTSSYNEQFF.

The chain employs TRBV20-1 and TRBJ2-7, with D unresolved. V gave up 6 bases and J gave up 7 bases, with 22 bases separating them. Germline V gives CDR1 DFQATT, CDR2 SNEGSKA (reference sequence). This CDR3 spans 14 amino acids. Written as DNA, the CDR3 is TGCAGTGCCACCGCTGGTCCCCCCCCCGTTGAGCAGTACTTC. This translates into CSATAGPPPVEQYF.

This clonotype was picked up a small number of times. The chain uses TRBV20-1 and TRBJ2-6; TRBD1 aligns across 7 bases. The trim removed 6 bases at V and 2 bases at J, leaving 7 bases unmatched. CDR1 is DFQATT, CDR2 SNEGSKA, per germline (reference sequence). This CDR3 comprises 15 residues. The CDR3 sequence is CSARDSGPGANVLTF. For the CDR3, the DNA is TGCAGTGCGAGGGACAGTGGTCCTGGGGCCAACGTCCTGACTTTC.

This chain joins TRBV29-1 and TRBJ2-2; D is uncertain. V lost 7 bases to trimming and J lost 2 bases, with 14 bases between them. The CDR3 sequence is 14 residues long. From germline, CDR1 is SQVTM and CDR2 ANQGSEA. As DNA, the CDR3 is TGCAGCGCCGGTGGTGGAATAAACACCGGGGAGCTGTTTTTT. Its translation: CSAGGGINTGELFF.

This clonotype was picked up a small number of times. J is TRBJ2-7 and V is TRBV10-1; D remains ambiguous. Germline V CDR1 and CDR2: WNHNN, SYGVQD (reference sequence). There are 14 residues in the CDR3. Deletions cut 2 bases from V and 2 bases from J, with 10 bases between. CDR3 in amino acids: CASSEMGSPYEQYF. The CDR3 DNA is TGCGCCAGCAGTGAGATGGGCAGCCCCTACGAGCAGTACTTC.

In its sample, this clonotype was seen a few times. The rearrangement links TRBV6-1 to TRBJ1-2; weak D call: TRBD1 (6 bases). Germline-derived CDR1 and CDR2 are MNHNS and SASEGT. V was pared by 6 bases and J by 8 bases, with 22 bases between. This CDR3 is built from 15 residues. The CDR3 sequence: CASSRAGDPIKGYTF. CDR3 sequence (DNA): TGTGCCAGCAGCCGAGCAGGGGACCCGATTAAGGGCTACACCTTC.

V usage is TRBV10-3 and J usage is TRBJ1-5; possible D gene TRBD1, 5 bases. Per the germline V gene, CDR1 is ENHRY and CDR2 is SYGVKD. V lost 6 bases to trimming and J lost 3 bases, with 15 bases between them. The CDR3 has 15 residues. CDR3 sequence (DNA): TGTGCCATCAGAAGCCGGGACGGGGACAATCAGCCCCAGCATTTT. Encoded protein: CAIRSRDGDNQPQHF.

The chain uses TRBV5-1 and TRBJ2-3; maybe TRBD1 (6 bases). Germline CDR1 and CDR2: SGHRS and YFSETQ. Trimming removed 0 bases at V and 2 bases at J, with 13 bases between. This CDR3 is 16 amino acids long. The CDR3 DNA sequence: TGCGCCAGCAGCTTGGGCAGGGGCCCTTCCACAGATACGCAGTATTTT. Translation: CASSLGRGPSTDTQYF.

This clonotype was seen at least ten times. The J gene is TRBJ2-4, the V gene TRBV7-2; the D gene is possibly TRBD1 (6 bases). The CDR3 loop spans 16 amino acids. Germline V gene sequence: CDR1 SGHTA, CDR2 FQGNSA. Trimming removed 1 base at V and 0 bases at J, with 10 bases between. This chain's CDR3 is CASSLGQVIAKNIQYF. In DNA, the CDR3 is TGTGCCAGCAGCTTAGGACAGGTTATAGCCAAAAACATTCAGTACTTC.

This clonotype was detected a few times. This chain joins TRBV20-1 and TRBJ2-5; 8 bases are shared with TRBD1. V was clipped by 6 bases and J by 1 base; unmatched bases: 4. This CDR3 has 13 amino acids. From germline, CDR1 is DFQATT and CDR2 SNEGSKA (reference sequence). The CDR3 DNA reads TGCAGTGCCCCGGACAGGGTCCAAGAGACCCAGTACTTC. It codes for CSAPDRVQETQYF.

This clonotype was detected a few times. This rearrangement joins TRBV7-2 to TRBJ1-2; no firm D call. This CDR3 contains 15 residues. V lost 1 base and J 8 bases, leaving 17 bases between the germline ends. The germline V gene encodes CDR1 SGHTA and CDR2 FQGNSA. Here the CDR3 reads CASSLVALLAVGYTF. The CDR3 region has the DNA TGTGCCAGCAGCTTAGTCGCCCTCCTAGCGGTCGGCTACACCTTC. The entire variable domain, with the rest obtained from reference TRBV7-2 and TRBJ1-2, is as follows: GAGVSQSPSNKVTEKGKDVELRCDPISGHTALYWYRQSLGQGLEFLIYFQGNSAPDKSGLPSDRFSAERTGGSVSTLTIQRTQQEDSAVYLCASSLVALLAVGYTFGSGTRLTVV.

The chain has TRBV7-9 and TRBJ2-1; TRBD1 matches at 7 bases. In germline, CDR1 is SEHNR, CDR2 FQNEAQ (reference sequence). Trimming cost V 3 bases and J 6 bases; bases outside gene matches: 14. The CDR3 sequence is 17 residues long. CDR3 amino acids: CASSLRGPWGHGNEQFF. The CDR3 DNA sequence: TGTGCCAGCAGCTTGAGGGGGCCTTGGGGGCATGGCAATGAGCAGTTCTTC.

This clonotype has just a few counts. The chain is built from TRBV29-1 and TRBJ2-1; weak D call: TRBD2 (7 bases). Germline-derived CDR1 and CDR2 are SQVTM and ANQGSEA. The CDR3 totals 14 residues. This chain's CDR3 is CSWGGGGPYNEQFF. The CDR3 region has the DNA TGCAGTTGGGGGGGCGGGGGACCTTACAATGAGCAGTTCTTC.

This clonotype was observed many times. The chain employs TRBV20-1 and TRBJ1-2; D is undetermined. Germline loops: CDR1 DFQATT, CDR2 SNEGSKA (reference sequence). The V end lost 0 bases, the J end lost 9 bases, and 8 bases lay between the germline ends. The CDR3 is 11 residues long. CDR3 DNA: TGCAGTGCTAGAGATAGGGAGAGCTACACCTTC. As protein: CSARDRESYTF.

The V and J genes are TRBV7-2 and TRBJ1-2; D possibly corresponds to TRBD1 (5 bases). There are 13 residues in the CDR3. Germline CDR1 is SGHTA and CDR2 is FQGNSA. V dropped 5 bases and J dropped 6 bases, with 13 bases sitting between them. CDR3 sequence (DNA): TGTGCCAGCAGCCCGACAGTTACCCATGGCTACACCTTC. This codes for CASSPTVTHGYTF.

The chain uses TRBV20-1 and TRBJ2-2; 9 bases are shared with TRBD2. In germline, CDR1 is DFQATT, CDR2 SNEGSKA (reference sequence). The CDR3 covers 14 residues. V dropped 6 bases and J dropped 4; count of bases not matched to a gene: 6. The CDR3 region is CSANSGGGTGELFF. In DNA, the CDR3 is TGCAGTGCCAATAGCGGGGGCGGCACCGGGGAGCTGTTTTTT.

This clonotype came up once. The CDR3 loop reads CASSLRPGSQDEQFF. In DNA form, the CDR3 reads TGTGCCAGCAGCTTACGGCCAGGGAGTCAAGATGAGCAGTTCTTC. The rearrangement uses TRBV11-2 and TRBJ2-1, with D possibly called TRBD1 or TRBD2 (5 bases each). The germline V gene encodes CDR1 SGHAT and CDR2 FQNNGV. CDR3 length: 15 residues. The V end lost 2 bases, the J end lost 8 bases, and 16 bases lay between the germline ends.

This clonotype was seen only a few times. The V call is TRBV30, the J call TRBJ2-3, with D unclear. Trimming removed 2 bases at V and 2 bases at J, with 5 bases between. Germline loops: CDR1 GTSNPN, CDR2 SVGIG (reference sequence). The CDR3 loop spans 12 amino acids. Written as DNA, the CDR3 is TGTGCCTGGAGTCCGACCACAGATACGCAGTATTTT. Residues: CAWSPTTDTQYF.

The chain is built from TRBV15 and TRBJ2-1; unclear D gene. In germline, CDR1 is LNHNV, CDR2 YYDKDF (reference sequence). V lost 1 base, J lost 8 bases, and 3 bases lay in between. The CDR3 has 11 residues. The CDR3 region is CATSRVYEQFF. CDR3 DNA sequence: TGTGCCACCAGCAGAGTCTATGAGCAGTTCTTC. Based on the CDR3 plus reference TRBV15 and TRBJ2-1, the full variable domain is DAMVIQNPRYQVTQFGKPVTLSCSQTLNHNVMYWYQQKSSQAPKLLFHYYDKDFNNEADTPDNFQSRRPNTSFCFLDIRSPGLGDTAMYLCATSRVYEQFFGPGTRLTVL.

About this clonotype: One junction end does not reproduce the germline sequence, and a read error may be involved. The chain uses TRBV6-5 and TRBJ1-2; unclear D gene. CDR3 length: 8 residues. Germline CDR1 reads MNHEY; CDR2 reads SVGAGI. The CDR3 DNA reads as TGTGCCAGCAGTTGCAGTCCCTTC. It yields the protein CASSCSPF.